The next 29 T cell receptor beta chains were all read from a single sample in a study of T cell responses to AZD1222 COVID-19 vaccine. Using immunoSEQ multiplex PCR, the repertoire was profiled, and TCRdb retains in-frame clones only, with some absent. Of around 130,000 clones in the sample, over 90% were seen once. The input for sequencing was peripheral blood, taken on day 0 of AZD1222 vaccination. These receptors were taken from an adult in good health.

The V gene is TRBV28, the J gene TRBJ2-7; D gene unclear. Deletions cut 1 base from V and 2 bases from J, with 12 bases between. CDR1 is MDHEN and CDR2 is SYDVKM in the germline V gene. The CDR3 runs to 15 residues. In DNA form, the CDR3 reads TGTGCCAGCAGTTTATCTGCCCACCTTGCCTACGAGCAGTACTTC. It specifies CASSLSAHLAYEQYF.

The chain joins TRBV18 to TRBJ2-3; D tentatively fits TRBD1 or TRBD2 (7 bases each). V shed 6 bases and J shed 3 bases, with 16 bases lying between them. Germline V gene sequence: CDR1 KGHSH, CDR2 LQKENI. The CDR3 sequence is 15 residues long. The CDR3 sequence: CASSPREGATDTQYF. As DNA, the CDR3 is TGTGCCAGCTCCCCTAGGGAGGGGGCGACAGATACGCAGTATTTT.

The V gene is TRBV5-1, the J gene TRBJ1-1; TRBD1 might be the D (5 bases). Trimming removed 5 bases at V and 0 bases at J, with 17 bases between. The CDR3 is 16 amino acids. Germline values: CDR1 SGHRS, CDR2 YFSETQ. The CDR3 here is CASSRVGALMNTEAFF. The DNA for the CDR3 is TGCGCCAGCAGTAGGGTCGGGGCCCTTATGAACACTGAAGCTTTCTTT.

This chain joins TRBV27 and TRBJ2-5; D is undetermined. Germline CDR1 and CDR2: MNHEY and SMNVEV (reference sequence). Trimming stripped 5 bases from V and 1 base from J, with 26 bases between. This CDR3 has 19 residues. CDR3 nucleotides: TGTGCCAGCAGTCCCCTCCAGTCAATGTTAGGCCTTTCCCAAGAGACCCAGTACTTC. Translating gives CASSPLQSMLGLSQETQYF.

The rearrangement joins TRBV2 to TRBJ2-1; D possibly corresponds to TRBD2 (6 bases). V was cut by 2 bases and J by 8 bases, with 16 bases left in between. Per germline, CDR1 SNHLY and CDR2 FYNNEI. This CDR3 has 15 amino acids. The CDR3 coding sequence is TGTGCCAGCAGTGAATCGGAGGAGGGTAGGTATGAGCAGTTCTTC. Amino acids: CASSESEEGRYEQFF.

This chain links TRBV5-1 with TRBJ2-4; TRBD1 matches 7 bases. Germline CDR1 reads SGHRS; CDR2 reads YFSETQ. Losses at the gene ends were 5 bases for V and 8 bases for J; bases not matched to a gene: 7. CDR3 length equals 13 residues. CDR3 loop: CASRFQGEDIQYF. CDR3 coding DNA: TGCGCCAGCAGGTTCCAGGGGGAAGACATTCAGTACTTC.

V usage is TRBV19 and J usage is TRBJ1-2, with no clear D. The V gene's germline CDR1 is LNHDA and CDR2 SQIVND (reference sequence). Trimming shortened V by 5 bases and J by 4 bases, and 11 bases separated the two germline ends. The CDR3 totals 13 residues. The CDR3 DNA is TGTGCCAGTAGTCCCCGGCGGAGCTATGGCTACACCTTC. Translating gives CASSPRRSYGYTF.

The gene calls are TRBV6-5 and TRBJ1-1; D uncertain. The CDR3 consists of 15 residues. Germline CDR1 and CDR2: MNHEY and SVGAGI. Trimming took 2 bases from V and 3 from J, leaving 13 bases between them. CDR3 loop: CASSYEEGSDTEAFF. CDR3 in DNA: TGTGCCAGCAGTTACGAAGAGGGATCGGACACTGAAGCTTTCTTT.

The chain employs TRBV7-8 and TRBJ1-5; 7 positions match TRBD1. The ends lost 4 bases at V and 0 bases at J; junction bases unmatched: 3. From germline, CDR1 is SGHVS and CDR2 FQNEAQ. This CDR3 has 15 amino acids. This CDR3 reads CASSYGTASNQPQHF. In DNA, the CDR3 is TGTGCCAGCAGCTACGGGACAGCTAGCAATCAGCCCCAGCATTTT.

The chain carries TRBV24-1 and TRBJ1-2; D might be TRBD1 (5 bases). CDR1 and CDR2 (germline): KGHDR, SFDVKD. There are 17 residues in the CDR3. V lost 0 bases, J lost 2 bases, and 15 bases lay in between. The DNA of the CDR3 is TGTGCCACCAGTGATTTGCTCGGCGGGGACGCGAACTATGGCTACACCTTC. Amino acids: CATSDLLGGDANYGYTF.

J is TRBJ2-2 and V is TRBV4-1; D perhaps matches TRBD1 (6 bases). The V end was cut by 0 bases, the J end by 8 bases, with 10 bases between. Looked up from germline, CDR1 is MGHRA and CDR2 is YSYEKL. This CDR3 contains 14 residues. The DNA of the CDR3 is TGCGCCAGCAGCCAAGATTCAGGGGCGGGGGAGCTGTTTTTT. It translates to CASSQDSGAGELFF.

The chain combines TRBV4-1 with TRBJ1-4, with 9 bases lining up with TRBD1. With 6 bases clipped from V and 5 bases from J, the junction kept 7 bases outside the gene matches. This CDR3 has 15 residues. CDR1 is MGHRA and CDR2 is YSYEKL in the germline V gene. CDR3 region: CASRHPGQGNEKLFF. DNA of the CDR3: TGCGCCAGCAGGCACCCGGGACAGGGAAATGAAAAACTGTTTTTT.

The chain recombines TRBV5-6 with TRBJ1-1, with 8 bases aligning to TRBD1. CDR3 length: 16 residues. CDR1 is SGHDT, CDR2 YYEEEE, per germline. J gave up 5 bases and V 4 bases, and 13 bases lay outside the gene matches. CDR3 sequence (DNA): TGTGCCAGCAGCCCCGCCGTCGGACAGGGATGGACTGAAGCTTTCTTT. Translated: CASSPAVGQGWTEAFF.

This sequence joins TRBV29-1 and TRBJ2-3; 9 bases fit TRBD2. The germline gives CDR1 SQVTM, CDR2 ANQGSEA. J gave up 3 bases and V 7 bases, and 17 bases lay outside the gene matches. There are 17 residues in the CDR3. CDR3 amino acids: CSARMGIAGGQTDTQYF. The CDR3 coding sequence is TGCAGCGCCCGAATGGGCATCGCGGGGGGGCAGACAGATACGCAGTATTTT.

CDR3 bases: TGTGCCAGCAGTCAAGCAGGGACCAGGTGGTATGAAAAACTGTTTTTT. Its translation: CASSQAGTRWYEKLFF. The chain recombines TRBV6-6 with TRBJ1-4; possibly TRBD1 for D (5 bases). The CDR3 length is 16 residues. V shed 5 bases and J shed 6 bases, with 19 bases lying between them. Germline V gives CDR1 MNHNY, CDR2 SVGAGI (reference sequence).

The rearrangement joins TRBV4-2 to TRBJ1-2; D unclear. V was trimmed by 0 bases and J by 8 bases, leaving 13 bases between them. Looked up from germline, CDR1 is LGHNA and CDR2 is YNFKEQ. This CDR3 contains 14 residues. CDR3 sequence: CASSQDWAGRGYTF. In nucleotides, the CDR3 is TGTGCCAGCAGCCAAGATTGGGCAGGACGGGGCTACACCTTC.

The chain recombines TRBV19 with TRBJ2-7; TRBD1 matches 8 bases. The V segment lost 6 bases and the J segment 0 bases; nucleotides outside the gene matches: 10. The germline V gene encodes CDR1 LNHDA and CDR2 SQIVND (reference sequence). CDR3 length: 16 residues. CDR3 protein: CASSPTGTGSSYEQYF. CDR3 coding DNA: TGTGCCAGTAGCCCTACCGGGACAGGAAGCTCCTACGAGCAGTACTTC.

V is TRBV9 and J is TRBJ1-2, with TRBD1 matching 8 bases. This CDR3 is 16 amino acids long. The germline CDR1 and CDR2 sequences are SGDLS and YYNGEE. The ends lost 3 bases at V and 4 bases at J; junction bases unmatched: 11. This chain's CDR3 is CASSDQRTGTTYGYTF. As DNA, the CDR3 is TGTGCCAGCAGCGATCAAAGGACAGGGACGACCTATGGCTACACCTTC.

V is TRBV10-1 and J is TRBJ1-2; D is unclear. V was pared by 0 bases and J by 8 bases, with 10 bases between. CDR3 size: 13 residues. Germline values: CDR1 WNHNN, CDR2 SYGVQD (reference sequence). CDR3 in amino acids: CASSESLRGGYTF. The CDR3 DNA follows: TGCGCCAGCAGTGAGTCGCTCCGAGGAGGCTACACCTTC.

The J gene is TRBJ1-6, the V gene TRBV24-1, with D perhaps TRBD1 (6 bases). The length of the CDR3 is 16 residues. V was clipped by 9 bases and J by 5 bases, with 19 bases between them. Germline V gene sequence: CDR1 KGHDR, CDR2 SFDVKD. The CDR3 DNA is TGTGCCACCTGGCAAGGGGGGGCGCCTGATAATTCACCCCTCCACTTT. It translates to CATWQGGAPDNSPLHF.

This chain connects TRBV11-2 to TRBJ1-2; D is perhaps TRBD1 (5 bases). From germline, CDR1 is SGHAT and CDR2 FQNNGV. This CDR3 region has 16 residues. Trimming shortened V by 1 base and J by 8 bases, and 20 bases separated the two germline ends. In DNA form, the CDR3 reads TGTGCCAGCAGCTTAGTTCGGAGCCAGGGAACGCGGGGCTACACCTTC. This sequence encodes CASSLVRSQGTRGYTF.

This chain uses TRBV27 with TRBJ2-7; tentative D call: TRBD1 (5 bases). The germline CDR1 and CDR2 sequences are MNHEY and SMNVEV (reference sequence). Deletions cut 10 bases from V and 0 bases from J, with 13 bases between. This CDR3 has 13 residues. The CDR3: CATGRESSYEQYF. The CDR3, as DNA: TGTGCCACCGGCAGGGAAAGCTCCTACGAGCAGTACTTC.

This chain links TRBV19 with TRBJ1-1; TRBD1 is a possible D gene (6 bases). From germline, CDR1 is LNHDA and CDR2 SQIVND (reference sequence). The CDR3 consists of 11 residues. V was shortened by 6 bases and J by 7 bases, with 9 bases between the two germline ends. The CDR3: CASRRDIEAFF. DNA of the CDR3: TGTGCCAGTAGGCGGGACATTGAAGCTTTCTTT.

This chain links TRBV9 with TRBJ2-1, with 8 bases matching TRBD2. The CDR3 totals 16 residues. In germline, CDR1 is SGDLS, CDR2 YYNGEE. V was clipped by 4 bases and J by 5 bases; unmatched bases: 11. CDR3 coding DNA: TGTGCCAGCAGCCGGGAGGGGACACCCCTGGACAATGAGCAGTTCTTC. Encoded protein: CASSREGTPLDNEQFF.

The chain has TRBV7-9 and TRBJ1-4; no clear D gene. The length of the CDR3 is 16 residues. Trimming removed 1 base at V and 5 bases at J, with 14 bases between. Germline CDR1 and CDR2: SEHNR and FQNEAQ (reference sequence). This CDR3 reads CASSLGPDPLNEKLFF. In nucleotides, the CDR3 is TGTGCCAGCAGCTTAGGCCCGGACCCTCTAAATGAAAAACTGTTTTTT.

CDR3 sequence reads: CASSRSGRGTYEQYF. As DNA, the CDR3 is TGTGCCAGCAGTCGTTCTGGCCGGGGTACCTACGAGCAGTACTTC. This chain joins TRBV6-5 and TRBJ2-7, with a tentative D call TRBD2 (5 bases). CDR3 size: 15 residues. The germline V gene has CDR1 MNHEY and CDR2 SVGAGI. V was trimmed by 5 bases and J by 2 bases, leaving 16 bases between them.

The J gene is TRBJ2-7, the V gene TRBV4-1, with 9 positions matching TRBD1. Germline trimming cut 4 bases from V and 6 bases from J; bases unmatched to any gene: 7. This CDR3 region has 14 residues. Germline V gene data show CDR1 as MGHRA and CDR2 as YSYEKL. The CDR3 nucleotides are TGCGCCAGCAGCCTAACGGGACAGGGTACCGAGCAGTACTTC. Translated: CASSLTGQGTEQYF.

DNA of the CDR3: TGCGCCAGCAGTGAGCCCGAGGGGTTGTCAGGGAATTCACCCCTCCACTTT. This sequence encodes CASSEPEGLSGNSPLHF. The chain carries TRBV10-2 and TRBJ1-6; the D gene is possibly TRBD1 (5 bases). The CDR3 has 17 amino acids. V lost 2 bases, J lost 7 bases, and 18 bases lay in between. The germline gives CDR1 WSHSY, CDR2 SAAADI.

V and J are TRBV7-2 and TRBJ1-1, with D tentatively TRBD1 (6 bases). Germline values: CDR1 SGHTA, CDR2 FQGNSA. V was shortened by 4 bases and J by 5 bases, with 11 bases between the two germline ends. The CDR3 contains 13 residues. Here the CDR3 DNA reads TGTGCCAGCAGCTACAGGGCAGGAACTGAAGCTTTCTTT. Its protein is CASSYRAGTEAFF.